This TCR beta chain stems from a study of cytomegalovirus exposure and HLA in healthy donors (dated by TCRdb to 2016 to 2017). Turning to the overall study: According to an earlier analysis of 587 of the donors, some 170 million T cells yielded roughly 110 million unique TCR beta sequences and less than 300 Gb of sequence data. A later genetic analysis took genome-wide SNP genotypes for about 55% of the 666 donors and used that subset as a discovery cohort. Class I and class II HLA loci were covered by the typing at four-digit resolution. Of the roughly 400 genotyped donors, 81% were placed in the genetic ancestry cluster associated with self-reported Caucasian donors. Approximately 310 gigabases of sequencing data and tens of millions of unique TCR sequences were included in an early release covering about 600 HLA-typed donors. The study used immunosequencing to profile the T cell repertoires of hundreds of subjects and linked those repertoires to cytomegalovirus serostatus. The number of typed donors differed by locus: about 620-640 for A, B, C, DRB1 and DQB1; 500 to 550 for DQA1; 606 for DPA1; and 400 to 480 for DPB1. In an earlier analysis of a few hundred of the donors, high-throughput TCR beta sequencing was used to judge whether each TCR beta V gene segment behaved as functional or pseudogenic. Every repertoire in the discovery cohort had been generated on one and the same sequencing platform. Alongside the repertoire data, information on donor age, sex, ethnicity and CMV serostatus was compiled. On average, roughly 250,000 unique TCR beta nucleotide sequences were sequenced per donor among several hundred genotyped donors of the cohort, with 15% to 20% of those sequences being non-productive. High-throughput TCR immunosequencing, statistical association of individual TCRs with disease status, and machine learning were combined to predict cytomegalovirus infection status. A separate validation cohort of roughly 130 different subjects was used in addition to the approximately 640-subject first cohort. In a later analysis, previously published TCR beta repertoires from 670 or so donors were re-analyzed and high-resolution HLA genotyping was added so that TCR occurrence patterns could be studied. The study aimed to test whether signatures of past pathogen exposure could be identified by cataloging public T cell receptors. The later analysis used no new phenotypic data to find candidate immune exposures, relying instead on TCR beta sequences and their occurrence across donors. Roughly 5 DR-DQ haplotypes were handled as single units for association and clustering, since linkage in the cohort was strong. The full study reports these points: A few of the identified cytomegalovirus-associated TCR beta chains were confirmed in vitro to be specific for cytomegalovirus antigens. Most TCR sequences were observed very rarely across donors, whereas some public TCRs were present in many individuals. Because counts were too low, about 15 rarely observed V segments, including chromosome 9 orphons, were left out of the earlier analysis of roughly 600 of the donors. When HLA alleles, especially DR and DQ, strongly co-occurred, TCR associations were difficult to assign to individual alleles. A later analysis found that HLA-associated TCR beta chains were more clonally expanded and had lower generation probabilities than equally common non-associated chains. A later genetic analysis reported fewer N-insertions in productive TCRs among donors in an Asian-associated ancestry cluster than the roughly 700-donor mean. A later genetic analysis associated a missense DCLRE1C variant with V-gene and J-gene trimming of TCR beta chains, and an independent cohort replicated the association. In a later analysis, some 18,000 TCR beta sequences were associated with specific HLA alleles at a false discovery rate of 0.05. In a later analysis, the rate of TCR association differed among HLA loci, with DRB1 alleles having the most associated TCRs and HLA-C alleles having the fewest. According to the authors, the approach could potentially be generalized to other disease states and immunological phenotypes. In an earlier analysis of around 500 of the donors, most TCR beta V segments appeared in productive rearrangements about 87% or about 30% of the time, broadly matching IMGT annotations. A further reported finding was that TCR beta sequences accurately predicted the HLA-A and HLA-B alleles for most subjects in the first cohort. Linkage disequilibrium might explain the correlated functional status among segregating V segments, but an unknown experimental factor could not be excluded. Sequencing depth was assumed to be roughly uniform across donors in the presence/absence analyses, though that assumption may not hold. The study gave a list of 150 to 200 TCR beta chains associated with cytomegalovirus. Because some donors lacked HLA typing at each locus, the association tests relied only on the typed subset. In both the original and validation cohorts, the classifier was reported to diagnose cytomegalovirus status with high specificity and sensitivity. In a later analysis, most CMV-associated TCR beta chains were found to appear HLA-restricted, with HLA associations seemingly driven largely by CMV exposure. A cluster of highly shared sequence variants was judged likely to represent a technical artifact of the sequencing pipeline. The 87-base-pair reads could not distinguish some IMGT-functional V segments, including TRBV6-2 and TRBV6-3, so those segments were excluded. For the cohort, immune exposure information was limited to CMV serostatus. The cohort was sequenced for TCR beta chains only, and without alpha or paired-chain data the features that could be detected were limited. In a later analysis, several top co-occurrence clusters were reported to appear linked to parvovirus B19, influenza, CMV and Epstein-Barr virus.

Libraries were prepared through the immunoSEQ multiplex PCR assay. For the multiplex PCR, a mixture combining 60 forward primers for TCR Vbeta segments and 13 reverse primers for TCR Jbeta segments was used. The CDR3 region of rearranged TCR beta genes was amplified from genomic DNA by a multiplex PCR assay. On the Illumina HiSeq System, the amplified TCR beta libraries were sequenced as 87-base-pair reads. The published analysis was carried out like this. In a later analysis, tens of millions of unique TCR beta chains were counted across the roughly 670 repertoires, and roughly 11 million of these chains were shared by at least two donors. Raw reads were error-corrected and collapsed into unique sequences by a nearest-neighbor algorithm in which closely related sequences were merged to remove PCR and sequencing errors. Alignment of CDR3 sequences to IMGT reference sequences was used to assign V, D and J gene segments. For a sequence to be retained, a match of at least six nucleotides to both a V gene segment and a J gene segment was required. Rearrangements were classified as productive when the CDR3 lacked stop codons and remained in frame with V and J, and all other rearrangements were classified as non-productive. Following IMGT convention, CDR3 was defined as the stretch from the second conserved V-encoded cysteine to the conserved J-encoded phenylalanine. The earlier analysis of a few hundred of the donors excluded any sequence lacking an unambiguous match to a single V gene segment. In an earlier analysis of approximately 590 of the donors, a V segment was called functional when productive rearrangements were above 56.7%, and segregating when the standard deviation between donors exceeded 5%. A statistical classification framework was built to diagnose cytomegalovirus status from the catalog of TCR beta chain sequences. V and J gene assignment, in a later analysis, came from comparing TCR nucleotide sequences with IMGT/GENE-DB human TR gene sequences. The TCRdist pipeline was used in a later analysis to assign CDR3 sequences and most-parsimonious VDJ recombination scenarios. In a later analysis, each TCR beta chain was defined by its CDR3 amino acid sequence together with its V-gene family, and reads lacking a unique V-gene family were excluded. In a later analysis, 550 to 650 highly shared, low-generation-probability nucleotide sequences were removed to address suspected cross-contamination and a sequencing artifact. In a later analysis, a clonal expansion index for each public chain was calculated from normalized within-repertoire ranks of inferred template counts. A later analysis computed generation probabilities with a VDJ recombination model fitted to out-of-frame rearrangements, and checked the results against IGoR. In a later analysis, TCR-TCR, TCR-HLA and TCR-CMV co-occurrence was scored with hypergeometric tests, and a repertoire-size bias correction was applied to TCR pairs. A later analysis estimated false discovery rates by permuting HLA or CMV assignments 20 times. In a later analysis, co-occurring TCRs were grouped with DBSCAN, and TCRdist sequence similarity was added when clustering was performed within HLA-allele-positive subsets. Repertoires with fewer than 30,000 or more than 120,000 public chains, plus five repertoires with anomalous nucleotide sharing, were excluded from co-occurrence clustering. What TCRdb holds here is the immuneACCESS table cut down to in-frame rearrangements. Part of the clones is not present; checked against another copy, under half of the missing clones reflect an unresolved V gene, and the others are unexplained. The V and J calls and clone size were taken over from that table, and D and trimming were inferred from the DNA. The sample contains around 150,000 clones, 81% of them found a single time. About 13% of the sample rests with the top ten.

In the case of this clone: Its antigen remains undetermined. Per-base qualities were not stored, and no clone one base away is much larger.

In total, 630 or so healthy bone marrow donors made up the cohort. Cohort members were all nominally healthy when sampled, although unrecorded immune exposures were likely present. The donor was CMV seronegative and was included in the group of a few hundred seronegative cohort members. A peripheral blood sample was collected from each donor, and TCR beta sequencing was performed on peripheral blood mononuclear cells. The Qiagen DNeasy Blood Extraction Kit was used to extract genomic DNA from the blood cell samples. In the germline V gene (reference sequence), CDR1 corresponds to GTSNPN and CDR2 to SVGIG. At the junction V is shortened by 2 bases and J by 2 bases, with 15 bases in between. The CDR3 sequence holds 15 residues, the cysteine and phenylalanine included. Here the CDR3 DNA is all that survives: 45 bases in frame from base 1.

Sequencing input: PBMCs. The chain is made from TRBV30 and TRBJ2-5; the D gene is perhaps TRBD1, from 6 matching bases. The receptor's source is a woman between 50 and 59 years old in good health and CMV-seronegative. The nucleotides read TGTGCCTGGAGTAACCCCTACAGGGCGCAAGAGACCCAGTACTTC. Its translation reads: CAWSNPYRAQETQYF.